Listed below are T cell receptor beta chains from one sample, sequenced in a study of Graves' ophthalmopathy and Graves' hyperthyroidism. TCRdb reprocessed the multiplex PCR reads via MiXCR and lists one record per CDR3 protein. Among hundreds of thousands of distinct CDR3 sequences listed, approximately 39% were seen once. Sequences were obtained from peripheral blood. Receptors originate from an adult man with Graves' ophthalmopathy. The CDR3 runs from the conserved cysteine through the conserved F or W. The D gene is left open where the match is weak. The listing skips clone size in some rows; elsewhere it reads once, few, many or a size class.

cdr3_length d_call j_call clone_size v_call cdr3_aa cdr3_nt
15 - TRBJ2-7 - TRBV12-3/TRBV12-4 CASIRGGNFLHEQYF TGTGCCAGCATCAGGGGAGGTAATTTCCTCCACGAGCAGTACTTC
16 - TRBJ2-2 once TRBV24-1 CATSDSRRGSTGELFF TGTGCCACCAGTGACTCGAGACGGGGGTCTACCGGGGAGCTGTTTTTT
15 TRBD1 TRBJ1-4 - TRBV25-1 CASSSRGQDGEKLFF TGTGCCAGCAGCTCTCGCGGACAGGATGGTGAAAAACTGTTTTTT
14 - TRBJ1-5 many TRBV7-9 CASRCRVSVQPQHF TGTGCCAGCAGATGCAGGGTGTCGGTACAGCCCCAGCATTTT
13 TRBD1 TRBJ2-5 - TRBV12-3/TRBV12-4 CASSPGTGQPQYF TGTGCCAGCAGCCCCGGGACAGGGCAGCCCCAGTACTTC
14 - TRBJ1-2 many TRBV19 CASSALPREHGYTF TGTGCCAGTAGTGCGCTACCCAGGGAGCATGGCTACACCTTC
14 - TRBJ1-1 medium-sized TRBV3-1 CASSPSARATEAFF TGTGCCAGCAGCCCCTCGGCCAGGGCCACTGAAGCTTTCTTT
16 TRBD1 TRBJ1-3 few TRBV4-3 CASSQDGTGAGNTIYF TGCGCCAGCAGCCAAGATGGGACAGGGGCCGGAAACACCATATATTTT
14 - TRBJ1-6 - TRBV2 CATGRDSSNSPLHF TGTGCCACTGGAAGGGACTCCAGTAATTCACCCCTCCACTTT
14 TRBD1 TRBJ1-4 few TRBV12-3/TRBV12-4 CASSQTGGREKLFF TGTGCCAGCAGTCAGACAGGGGGCAGAGAAAAACTGTTTTTT
15 TRBD2 TRBJ2-7 - TRBV7-8 CASSLSRGDHYEQYF TGTGCCAGCAGCTTGTCCCGGGGGGACCACTACGAGCAGTACTTC
13 - TRBJ2-7 many TRBV2 CASRPTDIREQYF TGTGCCAGCAGGCCCACGGACATAAGGGAGCAGTACTTC
14 TRBD1 TRBJ1-1 few TRBV6-1 CASSEQGGGTEAFF TGTGCCAGCAGTGAACAGGGGGGGGGCACTGAAGCTTTCTTT
13 TRBD1 TRBJ1-5 - TRBV15 CATSRTGETYEHF TGTGCCACCAGCCGAACAGGGGAAACCTACGAGCATTTT
12 - TRBJ1-5 many TRBV12-5 CASADVEQPQHF TGTGCTAGTGCCGACGTAGAGCAGCCCCAGCATTTT
15 - TRBJ1-2 - TRBV7-8 CASSLAITGRHGYTF TGTGCCAGCAGCTTAGCTATTACAGGGAGGCATGGCTACACCTTC
14 - TRBJ2-7 many TRBV5-1 CASSVGRPSYEQYF TGCGCCAGCAGCGTCGGGAGACCGTCCTACGAGCAGTACTTC
16 - TRBJ1-5 - TRBV7-2 CASSITPGDSNQPQHF TGTGCCAGCAGCATAACCCCAGGGGATAGCAATCAGCCCCAGCATTTT
15 TRBD1 TRBJ1-4 many TRBV6-5 CASSRDSATNEKLFF TGTGCCAGCAGTCGGGACAGCGCAACTAATGAAAAACTGTTTTTT
14 - TRBJ2-2 few TRBV9 CASSPTGDGGELFF TGTGCCAGCAGCCCCACGGGGGACGGCGGGGAGCTGTTTTTT
14 TRBD1 TRBJ1-2 few TRBV19 CASSQDRGGNGYTF TGTGCCAGTAGCCAGGACAGGGGCGGTAATGGCTACACCTTC
14 - TRBJ1-6 - TRBV5-4 CAGSYRQEAPPLHF TGTGCCGGCAGCTATCGACAAGAGGCCCCACCCCTCCACTTT
15 TRBD2 TRBJ2-5 once TRBV20-1 CSARGASGYQETQYF TGCAGTGCTAGGGGGGCTAGCGGGTATCAAGAGACCCAGTACTTC
13 - TRBJ2-5 - TRBV10-3 CAISPGGMETQYF TGTGCCATCAGCCCGGGGGGCATGGAGACCCAGTACTTC
15 TRBD1 TRBJ1-2 many TRBV15 CATSSLGGANYGYTF TGTGCCACCAGCAGTTTAGGGGGCGCGAACTATGGCTACACCTTC
15 - TRBJ1-5 few TRBV19 CASSPEQGADQPQHF TGTGCCAGTAGTCCCGAACAGGGAGCAGACCAGCCCCAGCATTTT
11 - TRBJ1-1 - TRBV7-2 CASSPQIEAFF TGTGCCAGCTCACCCCAAATTGAAGCTTTCTTT
16 TRBD2 TRBJ2-5 - TRBV7-2 CAGSLGGTGNQETQYF TGTGCCGGCAGCTTGGGGGGGACGGGCAACCAAGAGACCCAGTACTTC
13 - TRBJ1-5 many TRBV7-2 CASSLGGSQPQHF TGCGCCAGCAGCTTGGGGGGGAGTCAGCCCCAGCATTTT
16 TRBD1 TRBJ1-2 - TRBV7-9 CASSLQGGTGGYGYTF TGTGCCAGCAGCTTACAGGGAGGCACAGGGGGCTATGGCTACACCTTC
13 - TRBJ2-7 few TRBV13 CASSLSSPYEQYF TGTGCCAGCAGCTTATCGAGCCCCTACGAGCAGTACTTC
14 - TRBJ2-6 - TRBV29-1 CSSGAPSGANVLTF TGCAGCTCAGGGGCTCCATCTGGGGCCAACGTCCTGACTTTC
16 - TRBJ2-3 - TRBV24-1 CATSGASAYSTDTQYF TGTGCCACCAGCGGAGCTAGCGCCTACAGCACAGATACGCAGTATTTT
14 - TRBJ2-5 - TRBV12-3/TRBV12-4 CASSLGDIQETQYF TGTGCCAGCAGTTTAGGGGACATTCAAGAGACCCAGTACTTC
10 - TRBJ2-6 - TRBV19 CASTGGILTF TGTGCCAGTACCGGGGGTATCCTGACTTTC
15 - TRBJ1-2 many TRBV7-9 CASSLGAGSLYGYTF TGTGCCAGCAGCTTAGGGGCCGGCAGTCTCTATGGCTACACCTTC
15 - TRBJ1-5 few TRBV10-2 CASSYGSGAGQPQHF TGTGCCAGCAGTTACGGTTCAGGGGCGGGCCAGCCCCAGCATTTT
16 - TRBJ2-6 many TRBV15 CATSRDKGSGANVLTF TGTGCCACCAGCAGAGATAAGGGCTCTGGGGCCAACGTCCTGACTTTC
17 TRBD1 TRBJ1-6 once TRBV14 CASSQPTRTGNNSPLHF TGTGCCAGCAGCCAACCGACCCGGACAGGGAATAATTCACCCCTCCACTTT
13 - TRBJ1-2 many TRBV7-2 CASSLALYTGYTF TGTGCCAGCAGCTTAGCGCTGTATACTGGCTACACCTTC
14 - TRBJ1-1 many TRBV7-8 CASSWSGPNTEAFF TGTGCCAGCAGCTGGTCCGGTCCGAACACTGAAGCTTTCTTT
16 TRBD1 TRBJ1-4 once TRBV6-1 CASSVPGQGYGEKLFF TGTGCCAGCAGTGTACCGGGACAGGGGTACGGTGAAAAACTGTTTTTT
16 - TRBJ2-7 few TRBV20-1 CSAKPGTPGGDYEQYF TGCAGTGCTAAGCCAGGGACACCCGGGGGAGACTACGAGCAGTACTTC
12 - TRBJ1-6 - TRBV25-1 CASRQGHSPLHF TGTGCCAGCAGACAAGGCCATTCACCCCTCCACTTT
14 - TRBJ2-7 few TRBV6-1 CASSEGVGGYEQYF TGTGCCAGCAGTGAAGGAGTAGGGGGCTACGAGCAGTACTTC
15 - TRBJ1-4 few TRBV4-2 CASSQEVAGGEKLFF TGTGCCAGCAGCCAGGAGGTCGCGGGGGGTGAAAAACTGTTTTTT
11 - TRBJ1-3 - TRBV10-3 CAIISGGTIYF TGTGCCATCATAAGTGGGGGCACCATATATTTT
15 - TRBJ2-5 many TRBV20-1 CSARDLEGGRETQYF TGCAGTGCTAGAGATCTTGAGGGGGGACGGGAGACCCAGTACTTC
16 - TRBJ1-4 - TRBV6-7 CASSPRGTATNEKLFF TGTGCCAGCTCACCCCGCGGGACGGCAACTAATGAAAAACTGTTTTTT
15 - TRBJ1-5 many TRBV6-6 CASSLGALGNQPQHF TGTGCCAGCAGCCTGGGGGCTCTCGGCAATCAGCCCCAGCATTTT
15 - TRBJ2-6 many TRBV6-1 CASSEGFSGANVLTF TGTGCCAGCAGTGAAGGATTCTCTGGGGCCAACGTCCTGACTTTC